This T cell receptor beta chain was retrieved from a study of T cell changes during pregnancy in multiple sclerosis (dated by TCRdb to the late 2010s). About the investigation overall: Changes in the T cell repertoire over the course of pregnancy were examined in this study in women with multiple sclerosis.

Library construction relied on the immunoSEQ multiplex PCR assay. As stored in TCRdb, this immuneACCESS dataset retains in-frame rearrangements with V and J assigned. A fraction of the clones does not appear; measured against another copy, unresolved V genes explain less than half of the discrepancy, and the remainder lacks a known reason. The sample records 65,000 to 75,000 clones, roughly 92% of which are singletons. Clones ranked in the top ten supply around 3.3% of the sample. Note on this clone: Its recognized antigen is unknown. Nothing much larger sits one base from this clone, and base qualities are not available.

V and J lose 7 bases and 4 bases, and a span of 10 bases separates them. Sequences MNHEY (CDR1) and SMNVEV (CDR2) are obtained from the germline V gene (reference sequence). Measured from the cysteine to the phenylalanine, the CDR3 is 12 residues long. The retained sequence is limited to the CDR3, 36 bases, with the frame set at the first base. The chain joins TRBV27 to TRBJ1-1; the D region possibly corresponds to TRBD1 (5 bases align). The starting material was CD8+ T cells from peripheral blood mononuclear cells, obtained in the third trimester of pregnancy. The TCR sequence derives from a female donor in good health, enrolled as a control in a pregnancy study. Read as DNA, the sequence is TGTGCCAGCATCTCCGGGGGCACTGAAGCTTTCTTT. Translated, this gives CASISGGTEAFF.